This record looks at one TCR beta chain sequence and its context. What it binds is unknown. The sample comes from a study of beta chain features in type 1 diabetes. Study in general: Healthy donors and patients had similar age, gender and cell yields.

As every portion of the isolated RNA was reverse transcribed, the sequencing read expressed TCRB transcripts. Naive, central memory and regulatory T cell samples averaged around 3.3 million reads. Profiled with immunoSEQ multiplex PCR; TCRdb holds only in-frame clones, not every one. This sample has about 650,000 clones, with roughly 12% found just once. The CDR3 loop spans 15 amino acids. Germline lookup yields CDR1 LNHDA and CDR2 SQIVND (reference sequence). The V gene lost 3 bases and the J gene lost 4 bases, with 16 bases spanning the gap. Overall study results and limits: Moderately but significantly shorter TCRB CDR3s were found in Type 1 diabetes patients in all four CD4+ subsets. Insertion counts at VDJ junctions were lower in type 1 diabetes patients, who also showed more deletions there. Shorter templates might be favored by PCR, and equally so in patients and in controls.

The chain couples TRBV19 to TRBJ2-7, with D unresolved. The TCR originated in a man younger than 40 with type 1 diabetes. Material: naive CD4+ T cells from blood. This CDR3 reads CASSMDPGPSYEQYF. CDR3 DNA: TGTGCCAGTAGTATGGATCCCGGGCCGTCATACGAGCAGTACTTC.